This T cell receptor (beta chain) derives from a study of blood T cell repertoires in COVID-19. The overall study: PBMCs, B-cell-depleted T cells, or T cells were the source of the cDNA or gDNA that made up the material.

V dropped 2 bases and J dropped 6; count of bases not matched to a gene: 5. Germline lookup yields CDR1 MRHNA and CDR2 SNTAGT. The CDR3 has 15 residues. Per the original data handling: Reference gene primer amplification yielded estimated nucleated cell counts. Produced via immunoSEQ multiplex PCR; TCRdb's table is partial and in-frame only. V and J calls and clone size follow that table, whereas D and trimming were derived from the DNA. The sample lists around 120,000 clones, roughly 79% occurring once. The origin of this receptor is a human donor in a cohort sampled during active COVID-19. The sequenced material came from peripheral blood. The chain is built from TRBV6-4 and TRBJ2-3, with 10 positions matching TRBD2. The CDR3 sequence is CASSDRLAGVDTQYF. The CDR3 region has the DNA TGTGCCAGCAGTGACAGGCTAGCGGGAGTTGATACGCAGTATTTT.